The TCR beta chain described here comes from a study of cytomegalovirus exposure and HLA in healthy donors. Trimming removed 8 bases from V and 0 bases from J, with 4 bases in between. The CDR3 covers 11 residues. The V gene's germline CDR1 is WNHNN and CDR2 SYGVQD (reference sequence). About this clone itself: Its antigen is not known.

13 Jbeta primers and 60 Vbeta primers were used for the PCR. Produced via immunoSEQ multiplex PCR; TCRdb's table is partial and in-frame only. The sample has approximately 180,000 clones; about 84% are singletons. Study findings and constraints: Later on, an analysis found that several of the most significant clusters appeared to be linked to common viral pathogens, which included parvovirus B19.

The sample taken for sequencing was PBMCs. The gene calls are TRBV10-1 and TRBJ1-1; D gene unclear. The source of this sequence is a man aged 18 to 35 in good health and CMV-seronegative. CDR3 nucleotides: TGCGCCAGCCACATGAACACTGAAGCTTTCTTT. Protein product: CASHMNTEAFF.